These 30 T cell receptor beta chains share one sample of origin, sequenced in a study of CD8+CD57+ T cells in acquired aplastic anemia (dated by TCRdb to 2016 to 2018). Patients chosen for sequencing had shown expansion of CD8+CD57+ cells by flow cytometry. This sample was sequenced with an Illumina HiSeq 2000. Profiling of TCR beta VDJ combinations and CDR3 sequences used genomic DNA as the template. TCRdb reran the public reads through fastp at Q25 and MiXCR, keeping productive beta chains. Every distinct CDR3 protein forms one entry, paired with its most common genes and DNA. This sample has about half a million distinct CDR3 sequences in its table, and around 30% of those were observed once. The ten top clones hold 0.7% to 1% of the sample. The source material was sorted CD4+, CD8+, or CD8+CD57+ T cells (not recorded which) from PBMCs. The receptors were sampled from a human donor with aplastic anemia.

DNA for the CDR3: TGTGCCAGCAGTGCAACGACAGGGGGCATCGGTTCACCCCTCCACTTT. Residues: CASSATTGGIGSPLHF. The V and J genes are TRBV25-1 and TRBJ1-6; 10 positions agree with TRBD1. The CDR3 runs to 16 residues. CDR1 MGHDK and CDR2 SYGVNS come from the germline V gene. The trim removed 4 bases at V and 9 bases at J, leaving 9 bases unmatched.

This clonotype has more than one count but fewer than ten. The chain carries TRBV5-4 and TRBJ2-2, with D unresolved. The CDR3 covers 12 residues. Germline loops: CDR1 SGHNT, CDR2 YYREEE (reference sequence). V dropped 5 bases and J dropped 4 bases, with 6 bases sitting between them. This chain's CDR3 is CASSPSTGELFF. The CDR3 DNA follows: TGTGCCAGCAGTCCAAGCACCGGGGAGCTGTTTTTT. The whole variable domain, remainder taken from reference TRBV5-4 and TRBJ2-2, is ETGVTQSPTHLIKTRGQQVTLRCSSQSGHNTVSWYQQALGQGPQFIFQYYREEENGRGNFPPRFSGLQFPNYSSELNVNALELDDSALYLCASSPSTGELFFGEGSRLTVL.

In this sample, this clonotype turned up many times. This chain joins TRBV19 and TRBJ1-1; D not certain. The CDR3 runs to 11 residues. Trimming stripped 9 bases from V and 3 bases from J, with 8 bases between. Germline V gene sequence: CDR1 LNHDA, CDR2 SQIVND (reference sequence). The CDR3 DNA is TGTGCCAGCCGAACGGACACTGAAGCTTTCTTT. Amino acid sequence: CASRTDTEAFF.

This clonotype was found many times. This chain links TRBV20-1 with TRBJ2-7; the D gene is possibly TRBD2 (6 bases). The germline V gene encodes CDR1 DFQATT and CDR2 SNEGSKA (reference sequence). The V and J ends lost 3 bases and 3 bases respectively, with 9 bases between them. The CDR3 loop spans 12 amino acids. The CDR3 DNA reads TGCAGTGCTAGTCGGGGGATCTACGAGCAGTACTTC. Its translation: CSASRGIYEQYF.

As concerns this clonotype: Germline is not matched at one junction end, which may reflect a read error. The chain joins TRBV29-1 to TRBJ2-3, with D perhaps matching TRBD1 or TRBD2 (5 bases each). The CDR3 runs to 13 residues. Germline CDR1 is SQVTM and CDR2 is ANQGSEA. In DNA, the CDR3 is TGCAGCGTTGAACTACGGGGCACAGATACGCAGTGTTTT. Residues: CSVELRGTDTQCF.

This clonotype has a count of ten or more. This chain connects TRBV5-1 to TRBJ1-6; D is unresolved. This CDR3 spans 15 amino acids. V shed 4 bases and J shed 10 bases, with 18 bases lying between them. Germline V lookup: CDR1 SGHRS, CDR2 YFSETQ. CDR3 DNA: TGCGCCAGCAGCCAAGGAGGGTTCGTAAAATCACCCCTCCACTTT. It is translated as CASSQGGFVKSPLHF.

This chain links TRBV11-2 with TRBJ2-1; 12 bases map to TRBD2. Germline trimming cut 5 bases from V and 8 bases from J; bases unmatched to any gene: 7. Germline V CDR1 and CDR2: SGHAT, FQNNGV. The CDR3 consists of 15 residues. The CDR3 coding sequence is TGTGCCAGCAGCCCTCGGACTAGCGGGGACCATGAGCAGTTCTTC. The encoded protein is CASSPRTSGDHEQFF.

About this clonotype itself: A read error may be the cause here, since a much bigger clone is one base away. The chain uses TRBV29-1 and TRBJ1-4; TRBD1 matches at 9 bases. V shed 3 bases, J shed 7 bases, and the junction held 3 bases outside the gene matches. CDR3 length equals 13 residues. The germline V gene encodes CDR1 SQVTM and CDR2 ANQGSEA. CDR3 in DNA: TGCAGCGTTGAGGGACAGGGTAGTGAAAAACTGTTTTTT. The encoded protein is CSVEGQGSEKLFF.

V is TRBV30 and J is TRBJ1-2; no clear D gene. Germline CDR1 reads GTSNPN; CDR2 reads SVGIG (reference sequence). V was pared by 3 bases and J by 4 bases, with 12 bases between. This CDR3 has 13 amino acids. For the CDR3, the DNA is TGTGCCTGGAGCGCCGGCCTGAGCTATGGCTACACCTTC. Its protein is CAWSAGLSYGYTF. The full variable domain, with the rest looked up from reference TRBV30 and TRBJ1-2, is SQTIHQWPATLVQPVGSPLSLECTVEGTSNPNLYWYRQAAGRGLQLLFYSVGIGQISSEVPQNLSASRPQDRQFILSSKKLLLSDSGFYLCAWSAGLSYGYTFGSGTRLTVV.

This clonotype was detected a few times. This sequence joins TRBV25-1 and TRBJ1-2; D is unresolved. CDR1 and CDR2 (germline): MGHDK, SYGVNS. There are 15 residues in the CDR3. V was clipped by 2 bases and J by 0 bases, with 10 bases between them. In nucleotides, the CDR3 is TGTGCCAGCAGTGAAGGCCTGTCGGCTAACTATGGCTACACCTTC. It is translated as CASSEGLSANYGYTF.

The table lists this clonotype with many counts. This chain's CDR3 is CASTAGTGEGEQYF. CDR3 DNA sequence: TGTGCCAGCACCGCCGGGACAGGGGAGGGAGAGCAGTACTTC. The chain recombines TRBV7-2 with TRBJ2-7; 10 nucleotides line up with TRBD1. CDR1 SGHTA and CDR2 FQGNSA come from the germline V gene. The CDR3 consists of 14 residues. Trimming cost V 7 bases and J 7 bases; bases outside gene matches: 10.

This clonotype has a count of ten or more. The chain has TRBV20-1 and TRBJ2-7; 8 bases line up with TRBD2. This CDR3 has 13 amino acids. The germline V gene has CDR1 DFQATT and CDR2 SNEGSKA (reference sequence). With 3 bases clipped from V and 4 bases from J, the junction kept 5 bases outside the gene matches. CDR3 loop: CSARDGRAYEQYF. Here the CDR3 DNA reads TGCAGTGCTAGGGACGGGAGGGCTTACGAGCAGTACTTC.

This clonotype was found many times. This chain connects TRBV19 to TRBJ1-2; a possible D gene is TRBD1 (5 bases). This CDR3 has 14 amino acids. Per germline, CDR1 LNHDA and CDR2 SQIVND (reference sequence). Trimming pared 3 bases from V and 4 bases from J, leaving 12 bases between. CDR3 DNA sequence: TGTGCCAGTAGTATCCCAGGGAATAGCTATGGCTACACCTTC. It yields the protein CASSIPGNSYGYTF.

The rearrangement uses TRBV30 and TRBJ2-3, with D unclear. Trimming shortened V by 5 bases and J by 4 bases, and 7 bases separated the two germline ends. CDR1 and CDR2 (germline): GTSNPN, SVGIG (reference sequence). The length of the CDR3 is 11 residues. The CDR3 nucleotides read TGTGCCTGGGGTGATCCAGATACGCAGTATTTT. Protein: CAWGDPDTQYF.

Comments on this clonotype: The junction shows a germline mismatch at one end, possibly a read error. The gene calls are TRBV5-6 and TRBJ2-2; D perhaps matches TRBD1 (6 bases). CDR1 and CDR2 (germline): SGHDT, YYEEEE. The CDR3 is made up of 15 amino acids. The CDR3, as DNA: TGTGCCAGCACCTTGCCTGGGACACACACCGGGGAGCTGTTTTTT. This sequence encodes CASTLPGTHTGELFF.

The V and J genes are TRBV2 and TRBJ1-1; D is unresolved. The V gene lost 8 bases and the J gene lost 4 bases, with 14 bases spanning the gap. There are 13 residues in the CDR3. CDR1 is SNHLY, CDR2 FYNNEI, per germline. The CDR3 loop reads CASRTGTITEAFF. The CDR3 coding sequence is TGTGCCAGCCGGACGGGAACTATCACTGAAGCTTTCTTT.

This clonotype was counted at least ten times. V usage is TRBV29-1 and J usage is TRBJ1-2, with TRBD1 matching over 7 bases. This CDR3 is 14 amino acids long. J was trimmed by 5 bases and V by 7 bases; bases with no gene match: 13. Germline V gives CDR1 SQVTM, CDR2 ANQGSEA. The CDR3 protein is CSADHDRQGYGYTF. Here the CDR3 DNA reads TGCAGCGCCGACCACGACAGACAGGGTTATGGCTACACCTTC.

CDR3 sequence reads: CAWGGLAAYF. CDR3 in DNA: TGTGCCTGGGGAGGACTAGCGGCGTATTTT. V is TRBV30 and J is TRBJ2-3; 10 positions agree with TRBD2. This CDR3 spans 10 amino acids. V was pared by 5 bases and J by 14 bases, with 4 bases of the junction left unmatched. Germline CDR1 is GTSNPN and CDR2 is SVGIG (reference sequence).

This clonotype appeared many times. The chain joins TRBV10-2 to TRBJ2-3, with 7 bases fitting TRBD2. The CDR3 is 15 residues long. The V segment lost 6 bases and the J segment 0 bases; nucleotides outside the gene matches: 6. Germline values: CDR1 WSHSY, CDR2 SAAADI. The CDR3 spells CASRLSGDSTDTQYF. The CDR3 nucleotides read TGCGCCAGCAGGCTAAGCGGGGACAGCACAGATACGCAGTATTTT.

This clonotype was counted at least ten times. One junction end disagrees with the germline gene, perhaps due to a read error. The chain has TRBV29-1 and TRBJ2-5; D unresolved. This CDR3 is built from 13 residues. The germline gives CDR1 SQVTM, CDR2 ANQGSEA. CDR3 residues: CSVEDPRGETQYF. CDR3 DNA sequence: TGCAGCGTGGAAGACCCCCGTGGAGAGACCCAGTACTTC.

This clonotype was picked up many times. The chain combines TRBV4-2 with TRBJ1-6; TRBD1 is a possible D gene (6 bases). V shed 0 bases and J shed 5 bases, with 11 bases lying between them. CDR3 length equals 16 residues. Germline CDR1 is LGHNA and CDR2 is YNFKEQ. This CDR3 is CASSQDPTGHNSPLHF. CDR3 in DNA: TGTGCCAGCAGCCAAGACCCGACAGGCCATAATTCACCCCTCCACTTT.

The V and J genes are TRBV30 and TRBJ1-5; 8 nucleotides align to TRBD1. The CDR3 runs 13 residues. Per germline, CDR1 GTSNPN and CDR2 SVGIG (reference sequence). With 5 bases clipped from V and 6 bases from J, the junction kept 6 bases outside the gene matches. Here the CDR3 DNA reads TGTGCCTGGGACAGACAGGGGAGTCAGCCCCAGCATTTT. It yields the protein CAWDRQGSQPQHF.

Note on this clonotype: Relative to the germline gene, one junction end is altered; a read error may explain this. The chain uses TRBV10-3 and TRBJ2-7; 8 positions match TRBD2. The CDR3 covers 14 residues. Per germline, CDR1 ENHRY and CDR2 SYGVKD. Written as DNA, the CDR3 is TGTGCCAGCAGAAGCGGGGGCAGAAGTTACGGGCAGTACTTC. Residues: CASRSGGRSYGQYF.

The chain has TRBV11-2 and TRBJ2-7; either TRBD1 or TRBD2 may supply D (5 bases each). The CDR3 covers 16 residues. CDR1 and CDR2 from the germline V gene are SGHAT and FQNNGV. V was shortened by 6 bases and J by 7 bases, with 25 bases between the two germline ends. CDR3 coding DNA: TGTGCCAGCAGATGGACCGGGGCAGCCAGTACGGTGGAGCAGTACTTC. It specifies CASRWTGAASTVEQYF.

This clonotype has ten or more counts. CDR3 sequence: CAPRTGTNSPLHF. CDR3 DNA sequence: TGTGCCCCCAGGACAGGTACTAATTCACCCCTCCACTTT. The gene calls are TRBV19 and TRBJ1-6, with TRBD1 matching 7 bases. The V segment lost 11 bases and the J segment 6 bases; nucleotides outside the gene matches: 7. CDR1 LNHDA and CDR2 SQIVND come from the germline V gene (reference sequence). The CDR3 is 13 amino acids.

The chain joins TRBV5-1 to TRBJ1-4; TRBD1 matches at 7 bases. Germline CDR1 is SGHRS and CDR2 is YFSETQ. With V trimmed by 0 bases and J by 5 bases, 4 bases remained unmatched. The CDR3 has 15 residues. The CDR3 loop is CASSLVEGQNEKLFF. As DNA, the CDR3 is TGCGCCAGCAGCTTGGTGGAGGGACAGAATGAAAAACTGTTTTTT.

The chain uses TRBV9 and TRBJ1-1; the D is unclear. The V gene lost 1 base and the J gene lost 0 bases, with 4 bases spanning the gap. The CDR3 consists of 13 residues. Germline V gives CDR1 SGDLS, CDR2 YYNGEE. The CDR3 here is CASSVIMNTEAFF. The CDR3 DNA reads TGTGCCAGCAGCGTAATCATGAACACTGAAGCTTTCTTT.

This clonotype was seen a few times. The CDR3 region has the DNA TGTGCCAGCAGCTTAATAGATAATGAAAAACTGTTTTTT. It yields the protein CASSLIDNEKLFF. The rearrangement links TRBV7-9 to TRBJ1-4; D is ambiguous. Trimming removed 2 bases from V and 4 bases from J, with 5 bases in between. Looked up from germline, CDR1 is SEHNR and CDR2 is FQNEAQ (reference sequence). The CDR3 is 13 amino acids.

This chain joins TRBV7-2 and TRBJ2-7; 7 bases are a match to TRBD1. The CDR3 runs to 15 residues. The germline V gene has CDR1 SGHTA and CDR2 FQGNSA. V lost 5 bases and J lost 3; bases outside the gene matches: 10. The CDR3 here is CASSPRQGECYEQYF. DNA for the CDR3: TGTGCCAGCAGCCCAAGACAGGGCGAGTGCTACGAGCAGTACTTC. Using reference TRBV7-2 and TRBJ2-7 for the parts outside the CDR3, the full variable domain is GAGVSQSPSNKVTEKGKDVELRCDPISGHTALYWYRQSLGQGLEFLIYFQGNSAPDKSGLPSDRFSAERTGGSVSTLTIQRTQQEDSAVYLCASSPRQGECYEQYFGPGTRLTVT.

To note about this clonotype: This may arise from a read error, as a much more abundant clone is one base away. The V call is TRBV19, the J call TRBJ1-3; TRBD1 might be the D (5 bases). Germline V gene lookup returns CDR1 LNHDA and CDR2 SQIVND (reference sequence). This CDR3 spans 14 amino acids. CDR3 nucleotide sequence: TGTGCCAGCAGCTCCGGGTTCGACGCGGACACCACATATTTT. Its translation: CASSSGFDADTTYF.